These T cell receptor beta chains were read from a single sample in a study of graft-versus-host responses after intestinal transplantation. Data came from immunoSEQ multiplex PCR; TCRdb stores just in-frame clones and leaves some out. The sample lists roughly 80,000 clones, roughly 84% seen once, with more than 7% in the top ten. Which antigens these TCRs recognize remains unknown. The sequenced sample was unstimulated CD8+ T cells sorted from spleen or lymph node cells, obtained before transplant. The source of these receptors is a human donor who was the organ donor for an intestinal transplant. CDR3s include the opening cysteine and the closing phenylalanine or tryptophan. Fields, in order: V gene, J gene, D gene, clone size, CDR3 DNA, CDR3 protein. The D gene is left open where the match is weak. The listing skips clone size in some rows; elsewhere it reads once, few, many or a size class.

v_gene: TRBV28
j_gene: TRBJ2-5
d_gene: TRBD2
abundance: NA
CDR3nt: TGTGCCAGCAGTTTTCTGAGCGGGGGGGAAGAGACCCAGTACTTC
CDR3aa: CASSFLSGGEETQYF

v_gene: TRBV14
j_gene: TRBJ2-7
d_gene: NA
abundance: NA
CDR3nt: TGTGCCAGCAGCCGGAGGGAGACTTTCGAGCAGTACTTC
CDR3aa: CASSRRETFEQYF

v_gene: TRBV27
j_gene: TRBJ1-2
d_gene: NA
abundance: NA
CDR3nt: TGTGCCAGCAGTTTAAACCCGGTGCTAAACTATGGCTACACCTTC
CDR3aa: CASSLNPVLNYGYTF

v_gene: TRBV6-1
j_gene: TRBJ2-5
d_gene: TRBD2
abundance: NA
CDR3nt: TGTGCCAGCAGTGAACATTCTAGCGGGGGCGAAGAGACCCAGTACTTC
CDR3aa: CASSEHSSGGEETQYF

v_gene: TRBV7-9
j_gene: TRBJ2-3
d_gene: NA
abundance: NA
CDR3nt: TGTGCCAGCAGCTTTTTCGGAGATACGCAGTATTTT
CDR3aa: CASSFFGDTQYF

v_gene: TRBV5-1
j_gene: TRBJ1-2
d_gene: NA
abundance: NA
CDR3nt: TGCGCCAGCAGCCCCGACGGAGGAGGGGGTTCTTATGGCTACACCTTC
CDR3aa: CASSPDGGGGSYGYTF

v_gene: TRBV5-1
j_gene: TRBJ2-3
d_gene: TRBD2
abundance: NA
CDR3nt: TGCGCCAGCAGCTTTGGGCTCGGGGGGGGGCCTTTGGATACGCAGTATTTT
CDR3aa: CASSFGLGGGPLDTQYF

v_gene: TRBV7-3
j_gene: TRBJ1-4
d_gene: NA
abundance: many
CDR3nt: TGTGCCAGCAGCCCCAACCCCAGGGCCGATCGGACTAATGAAAAACTGTTTTTT
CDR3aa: CASSPNPRADRTNEKLFF

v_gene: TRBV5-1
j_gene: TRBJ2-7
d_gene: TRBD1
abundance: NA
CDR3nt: TGCGCCAGCAGCCAGGGGGACAGACCCTCCTACGAGCAGTACTTC
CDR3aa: CASSQGDRPSYEQYF

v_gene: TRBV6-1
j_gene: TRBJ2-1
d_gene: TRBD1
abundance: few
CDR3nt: TGTGCCAGCAGTGAAGGGGACAGGGGGGAAGTATGGGCCTACAATGAGCAGTTCTTC
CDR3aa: CASSEGDRGEVWAYNEQFF

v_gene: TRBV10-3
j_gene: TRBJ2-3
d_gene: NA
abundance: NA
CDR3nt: TGTGCCATCAGTCGGACAGACGCTAGCACAGATACGCAGTATTTT
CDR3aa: CAISRTDASTDTQYF

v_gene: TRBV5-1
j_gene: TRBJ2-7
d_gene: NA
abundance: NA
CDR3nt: TGCGCCAGCAGCTTGGCCCGGGGACCCGAGCAGTACTTC
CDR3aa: CASSLARGPEQYF

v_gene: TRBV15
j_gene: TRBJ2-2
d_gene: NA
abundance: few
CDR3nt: TGTGCCACCAACCCTGGGACGGCCACCGGGGAGCTGTTTTTT
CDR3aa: CATNPGTATGELFF

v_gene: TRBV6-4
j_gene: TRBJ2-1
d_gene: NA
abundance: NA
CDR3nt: TGTGCCAGCAGTGAAGGCGGGGACGAGCAGTTCTTC
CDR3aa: CASSEGGDEQFF

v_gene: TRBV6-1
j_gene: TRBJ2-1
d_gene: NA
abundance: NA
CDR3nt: TGTGCCAGCAGTGACAAGGTGGCAGGGGCCAATGAGCAGTTCTTC
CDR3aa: CASSDKVAGANEQFF

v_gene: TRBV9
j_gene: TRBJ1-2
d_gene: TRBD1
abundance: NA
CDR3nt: TGTGCCAGCAGCGCGGGCCTTGGACAGGGCCATGGCTACACCTTC
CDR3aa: CASSAGLGQGHGYTF

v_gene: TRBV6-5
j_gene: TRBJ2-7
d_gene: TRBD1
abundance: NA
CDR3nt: TGTGCCAGCGATTGGGGACAGGGGGCGGCCTACGAGCAGTACTTC
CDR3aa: CASDWGQGAAYEQYF

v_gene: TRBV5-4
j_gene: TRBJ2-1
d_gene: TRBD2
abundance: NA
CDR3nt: TGTGCCAGCAGCCCCACCAGAGCGGGGGGGGATGAGCAGTTCTTC
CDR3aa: CASSPTRAGGDEQFF

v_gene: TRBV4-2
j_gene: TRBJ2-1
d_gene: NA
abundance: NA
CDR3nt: TGTGCCAGCAGCCAAGATCCCGCCTACAATGAGCAGTTCTTC
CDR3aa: CASSQDPAYNEQFF